The rows below give T cell receptor beta chains drawn from one sample of a study of beta chain features in type 1 diabetes. Assay used: immunoSEQ multiplex PCR; TCRdb lists only in-frame clones, some missing. Among 300,000 to 350,000 clones listed, about 13% were seen once. Sequencing was done on a sample of naive CD4+ T cells from blood. The receptors were sampled from a woman aged 18-29 years with type 1 diabetes. The CDR3 runs from the conserved cysteine through the conserved F or W. The D gene is left open where the match is weak. Clone size is stated in some rows and not others, as once, few, many or a class when expanded.

J: TRBJ2-7; V: TRBV5-4; D: TRBD2; size: .; CDR3: CASSSTGTSGRVLLEQYF; DNA: TGTGCCAGCAGCTCCACCGGGACTAGCGGGAGGGTCCTACTGGAGCAGTACTTC
J: TRBJ2-1; V: TRBV11-3; D: TRBD2; size: few; CDR3: CASSSWEAGPLYNEQFF; DNA: TGTGCCAGCAGCTCATGGGAAGCGGGACCCCTCTACAATGAGCAGTTCTTC
J: TRBJ2-1; V: TRBV28; D: TRBD2; size: few; CDR3: CASSTSGRSYNEQFF; DNA: TGTGCCAGCAGTACTAGCGGGAGGTCCTACAATGAGCAGTTCTTC
J: TRBJ2-2; V: TRBV7-2; D: TRBD1; size: few; CDR3: CASSFRDSLRNTGELFF; DNA: TGTGCCAGCAGCTTCCGGGACAGCCTTCGGAACACCGGGGAGCTGTTTTTT
J: TRBJ1-4; V: TRBV5-6; D: TRBD1; size: .; CDR3: CASSLGPQGASWFF; DNA: TGTGCCAGCAGCTTGGGACCTCAGGGGGCTAGTTGGTTTTTT
J: TRBJ2-1; V: TRBV6-5; D: TRBD2; size: .; CDR3: CASSYSSGSYNEQFF; DNA: TGTGCCAGCAGTTACTCTAGCGGGAGCTACAATGAGCAGTTCTTC
J: TRBJ2-3; V: TRBV27; D: .; size: .; CDR3: CASSPRWHTDTQYF; DNA: TGTGCCAGCAGTCCTCGCTGGCACACAGATACGCAGTATTTT
J: TRBJ1-1; V: TRBV29-1; D: .; size: few; CDR3: CSVARETEAFF; DNA: TGCAGCGTTGCGAGGGAAACTGAAGCTTTCTTT
J: TRBJ2-1; V: TRBV6-5; D: TRBD2; size: .; CDR3: CASSYSSLAGYNEQFF; DNA: TGTGCCAGCAGTTACTCGAGCCTAGCGGGGTACAATGAGCAGTTCTTC
J: TRBJ2-5; V: TRBV5-4; D: .; size: few; CDR3: CASSSGRTSEETQYF; DNA: TGTGCCAGCAGCTCCGGGAGAACCTCCGAGGAGACCCAGTACTTC
J: TRBJ2-5; V: TRBV29-1; D: TRBD1; size: few; CDR3: CSVEDPPDAWTGGAGEVETQYF; DNA: TGCAGCGTTGAAGATCCCCCCGATGCCTGGACAGGGGGCGCAGGGGAGGTAGAGACCCAGTACTTC
J: TRBJ2-2; V: TRBV5-1; D: TRBD1; size: few; CDR3: CASSTRTGNTGELFF; DNA: TGCGCCAGCAGCACACGGACAGGGAACACCGGGGAGCTGTTTTTT
J: TRBJ2-7; V: TRBV4-1; D: TRBD1; size: few; CDR3: CASSQTGLSYEQYF; DNA: TGCGCCAGCAGCCAGACAGGGCTCTCCTACGAGCAGTACTTC
J: TRBJ2-7; V: TRBV7-2; D: TRBD2; size: .; CDR3: CASSPGGREGAYEQYF; DNA: TGTGCCAGCAGTCCCGGAGGGAGGGAGGGAGCCTACGAGCAGTACTTC
J: TRBJ1-4; V: TRBV2; D: .; size: few; CDR3: CASKKQEKLFF; DNA: TGTGCCAGCAAAAAACAGGAAAAACTGTTTTTT
J: TRBJ2-2; V: TRBV5-4; D: TRBD2; size: .; CDR3: CASSWTSGRGTGELFF; DNA: TGTGCCAGCAGTTGGACTAGCGGGAGAGGCACCGGGGAGCTGTTTTTT
J: TRBJ1-1; V: TRBV18; D: .; size: .; CDR3: CASSPITVQTSEEAFF; DNA: TGTGCCAGCTCACCAATAACCGTCCAGACTAGCGAGGAAGCTTTCTTT
J: TRBJ2-1; V: TRBV6-5; D: TRBD2; size: .; CDR3: CATKMLAGVRNEQFF; DNA: TGTGCGACCAAAATGTTAGCGGGAGTTAGAAATGAGCAGTTCTTC
J: TRBJ2-5; V: TRBV9; D: .; size: .; CDR3: CASSVGTQQETQYF; DNA: TGTGCCAGCAGCGTAGGAACGCAGCAAGAGACCCAGTACTTC
J: TRBJ2-3; V: TRBV7-9; D: .; size: few; CDR3: CASSPLGGDTQYF; DNA: TGTGCCAGCAGCCCCCTTGGGGGGGATACGCAGTATTTT
J: TRBJ2-4; V: TRBV5-4; D: TRBD2; size: .; CDR3: CASSFGLAGVGKNIQYF; DNA: TGTGCCAGCAGCTTCGGACTAGCGGGAGTCGGCAAAAACATTCAGTACTTC
J: TRBJ2-5; V: TRBV9; D: TRBD1; size: few; CDR3: CASSYGTGMLKTQYF; DNA: TGTGCCAGCAGCTATGGGACAGGGATGTTGAAGACCCAGTACTTC
J: TRBJ2-7; V: TRBV7-2; D: TRBD1; size: few; CDR3: CASSARDRDSYEQYF; DNA: TGTGCCAGCAGCGCCCGGGACAGGGACTCCTACGAGCAGTACTTC
J: TRBJ2-1; V: TRBV5-1; D: .; size: .; CDR3: CASSLGGNSYNEQFF; DNA: TGCGCCAGCAGCTTGGGTGGCAACTCCTACAATGAGCAGTTCTTC
J: TRBJ2-1; V: TRBV5-1; D: .; size: .; CDR3: CASSFDGSSYNEQFF; DNA: TGCGCCAGCAGCTTTGACGGGAGTTCCTACAATGAGCAGTTCTTC
J: TRBJ1-5; V: TRBV30; D: .; size: .; CDR3: CAWSISYSNQPQHF; DNA: TGTGCCTGGTCCATCAGTTATAGCAATCAGCCCCAGCATTTT
J: TRBJ2-3; V: TRBV10-3; D: .; size: few; CDR3: CAISESIGGGTQYF; DNA: TGTGCCATCAGTGAGTCGATTGGGGGAGGTACGCAGTATTTT